These 30 T cell receptor beta chains originate from one sample sequenced in a study of cytomegalovirus exposure and HLA in healthy donors. Amplification used 60 Vbeta primers and 13 Jbeta primers. Repertoires were generated with immunoSEQ multiplex PCR, while TCRdb's copy carries only in-frame clones and drops some. The sample carries 210,000 or so clones, roughly 80% recorded once. Input material: PBMCs. The receptors come from a girl aged 2-10 years in good health and CMV-seronegative.

The chain has TRBV2 and TRBJ1-3; the match to TRBD1 covers 7 bases. The germline V gene has CDR1 SNHLY and CDR2 FYNNEI. The trim removed 4 bases at V and 7 bases at J, leaving 4 bases unmatched. The CDR3 has 13 residues. The CDR3 loop reads CASSADRANTIYF. CDR3 coding DNA: TGTGCCAGCAGTGCCGACAGGGCCAACACCATATATTTT.

This sequence joins TRBV11-2 and TRBJ2-7, with no clear D. Germline assignment: CDR1 SGHAT and CDR2 FQNNGV. The CDR3 extends over 15 amino acids. The V end was cut by 0 bases, the J end by 0 bases, with 9 bases between. CDR3: CASSLDPVNSYEQYF. The CDR3 bases are TGTGCCAGCAGCTTAGATCCAGTCAACTCCTACGAGCAGTACTTC. The full variable domain, in which reference TRBV11-2 and TRBJ2-7 provide the parts outside the CDR3, is EAGVAQSPRYKIIEKRQSVAFWCNPISGHATLYWYQQILGQGPKLLIQFQNNGVVDDSQLPKDRFSAERLKGVDSTLKIQPAKLEDSAVYLCASSLDPVNSYEQYFGPGTRLTVT.

There are a few counts of this clone. The V call is TRBV6-1, the J call TRBJ2-3; 9 bases are shared with TRBD1. Germline V gives CDR1 MNHNS, CDR2 SASEGT. This CDR3 spans 14 amino acids. The V gene end was trimmed by 7 bases and the J gene end by 3 bases; junction bases not matched to a gene: 5. The CDR3: CASTKDRGTDTQYF. In DNA, the CDR3 is TGTGCCAGCACTAAGGACAGGGGTACAGATACGCAGTATTTT.

Written as DNA, the CDR3 is TGTGCCAGCAGTCCCTTACCGGCGGGAGCTGATGAGCAGTACTTC. This encodes CASSPLPAGADEQYF. The gene calls are TRBV27 and TRBJ2-7; 7 nucleotides align to TRBD2. J lost 7 bases, V lost 5 bases, and 14 bases had no gene match. This CDR3 is built from 15 residues. Per germline, CDR1 MNHEY and CDR2 SMNVEV (reference sequence).

The gene calls are TRBV19 and TRBJ2-3; a possible D gene is TRBD1 (5 bases). This CDR3 has 15 amino acids. The germline CDR1 and CDR2 sequences are LNHDA and SQIVND (reference sequence). Between the trimmed V and J ends, which lost 4 bases and 5 bases, there was a span of 16 bases. CDR3 in amino acids: CASSKPKGAKDTQYF. Written as DNA, the CDR3 is TGTGCCAGTAGTAAGCCTAAAGGGGCGAAAGATACGCAGTATTTT.

The chain couples TRBV19 to TRBJ2-1; the match to TRBD2 covers 9 bases. CDR1 and CDR2 from the germline V gene are LNHDA and SQIVND (reference sequence). CDR3 length equals 16 residues. J was trimmed by 9 bases and V by 5 bases; bases with no gene match: 14. The CDR3 loop reads CASSPFSGSPPSEQFF. CDR3 nucleotides: TGTGCCAGTAGTCCTTTTAGCGGGAGTCCCCCAAGTGAGCAGTTCTTC.

This chain connects TRBV15 to TRBJ2-7, with TRBD2 matching 7 bases. CDR1 is LNHNV and CDR2 is YYDKDF in the germline V gene (reference sequence). The CDR3 spans 15 residues. V lost 6 bases to trimming and J lost 5 bases; unmatched junction nucleotides: 13. The CDR3 spells CATSRTQGLYDEQYF. CDR3 DNA: TGTGCCACCAGTAGAACTCAGGGACTATACGACGAGCAGTACTTC.

The rearrangement joins TRBV29-1 to TRBJ1-2; D is unresolved. The ends were cut back, 4 bases at V and 10 bases at J, with 4 bases in the middle. This CDR3 has 8 residues. The germline CDR1 and CDR2 sequences are SQVTM and ANQGSEA. The CDR3 DNA follows: TGCAGCGTTGGCGACTACACCTTC. Residues: CSVGDYTF. Looking up the rest from reference TRBV29-1 and TRBJ1-2 gives the full variable domain: SAVISQKPSRDICQRGTSLTIQCQVDSQVTMMFWYRQQPGQSLTLIATANQGSEATYESGFVIDKFPISRPNLTFSTLTVSNMSPEDSSIYLCSVGDYTFGSGTRLTVV.

The rearrangement uses TRBV6-6 and TRBJ2-1; 13 nucleotides align to TRBD2. V trimming: 6 bases; J trimming: 2 bases; junction bases outside the gene matches: 4. The CDR3 extends over 16 amino acids. Germline V lookup: CDR1 MNHNY, CDR2 SVGAGI (reference sequence). The CDR3 region is CASSVGTSGAYNEQFF. The CDR3 nucleotides are TGTGCCAGCAGCGTCGGGACTAGCGGGGCCTACAATGAGCAGTTCTTC.

This rearrangement joins TRBV19 to TRBJ1-4; TRBD1 is a possible D gene (6 bases). Germline CDR1 LNHDA, CDR2 SQIVND (reference sequence). The ends were cut back, 8 bases at V and 8 bases at J, with 21 bases in the middle. This CDR3 comprises 15 residues. The CDR3 spells CASSPPPYRVEKLFF. In DNA, the CDR3 is TGTGCCAGTTCACCCCCCCCTTACAGGGTCGAAAAACTGTTTTTT.

This rearrangement joins TRBV11-2 to TRBJ2-5, with TRBD2 matching over 9 bases. Trimming removed 7 bases from V and 1 base from J; junction bases left unmatched: 10. Germline values: CDR1 SGHAT, CDR2 FQNNGV. This CDR3 has 16 residues. In nucleotides, the CDR3 is TGTGCCAGCAACTCTTGGCGGGAGGGCCGCCAAGAGACCCAGTACTTC. Its protein is CASNSWREGRQETQYF.

This chain links TRBV7-9 with TRBJ2-1; 7 bases agree with TRBD1. After removal of 5 bases from V and 2 bases from J, the junction contained 9 bases not matched to a gene. The germline CDR1 and CDR2 sequences are SEHNR and FQNEAQ (reference sequence). The CDR3 runs to 16 residues. The CDR3 DNA follows: TGTGCCAGCAGCAATCTACAGGGGATCACCTACAATGAGCAGTTCTTC. It encodes CASSNLQGITYNEQFF.

The chain combines TRBV28 with TRBJ2-7; 7 nucleotides match TRBD1. V shed 6 bases and J 0 bases; nucleotides not matched to a gene: 5. The V gene's germline CDR1 is MDHEN and CDR2 SYDVKM. The CDR3 length is 14 residues. The CDR3 sequence is CASRWDSYSYEQYF. CDR3 bases: TGTGCCAGCAGGTGGGACAGCTACTCCTACGAGCAGTACTTC.

This clone was picked up one time. The chain has TRBV6-5 and TRBJ2-6, with a tentative D call TRBD1 (5 bases). This CDR3 has 15 amino acids. Trimming took off 2 bases at V and 4 bases at J, with 9 bases between the two ends. Per the germline V gene, CDR1 is MNHEY and CDR2 is SVGAGI. Written as DNA, the CDR3 is TGTGCCAGCAGTTACGGGGCATCGGGGGCCAACGTCCTGACTTTC. Translated: CASSYGASGANVLTF.

The genes are TRBV5-4 and TRBJ2-3; 11 nucleotides agree with TRBD2. This CDR3 has 16 amino acids. Trimming at V came to 4 bases and at J to 0 bases, leaving 4 bases not matched to a gene. Per the germline V gene, CDR1 is SGHNT and CDR2 is YYREEE (reference sequence). The CDR3 coding sequence is TGTGCCAGCAGCCGACTAGCGGGACATAGCACAGATACGCAGTATTTT. Encoded protein: CASSRLAGHSTDTQYF.

The chain couples TRBV5-6 to TRBJ1-2, with a weak D call TRBD1 (5 bases). CDR3 size: 12 residues. CDR1 is SGHDT and CDR2 is YYEEEE in the germline V gene. Trimming stripped 0 bases from V and 8 bases from J, with 8 bases between. CDR3 sequence reads: CASSLVGGGYTF. In DNA, the CDR3 is TGTGCCAGCAGCTTGGTGGGGGGAGGCTACACCTTC.

The chain combines TRBV27 with TRBJ2-2, with D perhaps TRBD1 (6 bases). The germline gives CDR1 MNHEY, CDR2 SMNVEV (reference sequence). This CDR3 has 15 amino acids. Trimming left V 3 bases short and J 4 bases short, with 12 bases between. CDR3 DNA sequence: TGTGCCAGCAGTTTTTGGGGGCGCGGCACCGGGGAGCTGTTTTTT. This translates into CASSFWGRGTGELFF.

The chain combines TRBV2 with TRBJ2-7; weak D call: TRBD2 (6 bases). CDR3 length: 17 residues. Germline lookup yields CDR1 SNHLY and CDR2 FYNNEI. With 0 bases removed from V and 3 bases from J, the gap between germline ends came to 18 bases. The CDR3: CASSEAHGGRKNYEQYF. The DNA for the CDR3 is TGTGCCAGCAGTGAAGCGCACGGGGGTAGGAAGAACTACGAGCAGTACTTC.

This clone was found a few times. The chain carries TRBV9 and TRBJ1-2; TRBD1 agrees at 7 bases. The junction had 9 bases not matched to a gene; V was cut back by 3 bases and J by 4 bases. The CDR3 loop spans 15 amino acids. Germline-derived CDR1 and CDR2 are SGDLS and YYNGEE. CDR3 DNA: TGTGCCAGCAGCGGCGATGGACAGGCGATCTATGGCTACACCTTC. Translated: CASSGDGQAIYGYTF.

This chain connects TRBV5-1 to TRBJ2-7; 9 bases map to TRBD1. This CDR3 has 14 amino acids. Losses at the gene ends were 4 bases for V and 3 bases for J; bases not matched to a gene: 5. The germline CDR1 and CDR2 sequences are SGHRS and YFSETQ. The CDR3 coding sequence is TGCGCCAGCAGCACCAACAGGGGGCTCTACGAGCAGTACTTC. It translates to CASSTNRGLYEQYF.

The chain recombines TRBV11-2 with TRBJ1-2; 12 positions match TRBD1. The CDR3 is 19 amino acids. J gave up 5 bases and V 6 bases, and 19 bases lay outside the gene matches. Germline lookup yields CDR1 SGHAT and CDR2 FQNNGV. CDR3 sequence: CASRATGTGGGLGYYGYTF. The CDR3 DNA follows: TGTGCCAGCAGAGCAACCGGGACAGGGGGCGGATTAGGTTATTATGGCTACACCTTC.

The chain combines TRBV5-6 with TRBJ2-5; 8 nucleotides agree with TRBD2. This CDR3 has 14 residues. Germline loops: CDR1 SGHDT, CDR2 YYEEEE. Germline trimming cut 1 base from V and 5 bases from J; bases unmatched to any gene: 4. CDR3 DNA: TGTGCCAGCAGCTTGAGCGGGGGCGCGGAGACCCAGTACTTC. It specifies CASSLSGGAETQYF.

The V and J genes are TRBV2 and TRBJ1-5; D is possibly TRBD1 (5 bases). This CDR3 is 13 amino acids long. Germline V gene lookup returns CDR1 SNHLY and CDR2 FYNNEI. V lost 6 bases and J 8 bases, leaving 14 bases between the germline ends. The CDR3 is CASRTGGVEPQHF. CDR3 coding DNA: TGTGCCAGCAGGACGGGGGGTGTGGAGCCCCAGCATTTT.

The CDR3 sequence is CASSSAGTGFPLHF. CDR3 bases: TGCGCCAGCAGCTCCGCCGGGACAGGGTTTCCCCTCCACTTT. The rearrangement links TRBV5-1 to TRBJ1-6; TRBD1 agrees at 9 bases. The V segment lost 3 bases and the J segment 13 bases; nucleotides outside the gene matches: 8. CDR3 length: 14 amino acids. Germline-derived CDR1 and CDR2 are SGHRS and YFSETQ.

The rearrangement uses TRBV2 and TRBJ2-1, with TRBD2 matching 10 bases. Germline-derived CDR1 and CDR2 are SNHLY and FYNNEI. Unmatched junction bases numbered 4, after V lost 7 bases and J lost 4 bases. The CDR3 spans 14 residues. Here the CDR3 reads CASIPSGSYNEQFF. As DNA, the CDR3 is TGTGCCAGCATCCCTAGCGGGAGTTACAATGAGCAGTTCTTC.

V usage is TRBV19 and J usage is TRBJ1-1; tentative D call: TRBD1 (5 bases). The CDR3 extends over 12 amino acids. The ends were cut back, 4 bases at V and 5 bases at J, with 8 bases in the middle. CDR1 is LNHDA, CDR2 SQIVND, per germline (reference sequence). The CDR3 DNA follows: TGTGCCAGTAGTAGCAGGGAAACTGAAGCTTTCTTT. Its translation: CASSSRETEAFF. Full variable domain (outside the CDR3, taken from reference TRBV19 and TRBJ1-1): DGGITQSPKYLFRKEGQNVTLSCEQNLNHDAMYWYRQDPGQGLRLIYYSQIVNDFQKGDIAEGYSVSREKKESFPLTVTSAQKNPTAFYLCASSSRETEAFFGQGTRLTVV.

The chain is built from TRBV5-1 and TRBJ1-2; D not resolved. Germline CDR1 SGHRS, CDR2 YFSETQ. The V end was cut by 2 bases, the J end by 5 bases, with 7 bases between. This CDR3 has 12 amino acids. The CDR3 loop is CASSFSGYGYTF. CDR3 in DNA: TGCGCCAGCAGCTTCTCAGGATATGGCTACACCTTC.

A single count supports this clone. The chain joins TRBV5-1 to TRBJ2-1, with TRBD2 matching over 13 bases. The CDR3 spans 18 residues. The germline gives CDR1 SGHRS, CDR2 YFSETQ. V trimming: 1 base; J trimming: 1 base; junction bases outside the gene matches: 5. Here the CDR3 reads CASSLRGLAGPSYNEQFF. For the CDR3, the DNA is TGCGCCAGCAGCTTGAGGGGACTAGCGGGACCGTCCTACAATGAGCAGTTCTTC. Full variable domain (missing parts from reference TRBV5-1 and TRBJ2-1): KAGVTQTPRYLIKTRGQQVTLSCSPISGHRSVSWYQQTPGQGLQFLFEYFSETQRNKGNFPGRFSGRQFSNSRSEMNVSTLELGDSALYLCASSLRGLAGPSYNEQFFGPGTRLTVL.

The rearrangement uses TRBV2 and TRBJ1-2; D is uncertain. CDR1 and CDR2 from the germline V gene are SNHLY and FYNNEI. The CDR3 sequence is 12 residues long. V lost 7 bases and J lost 6, with 12 bases in between. The CDR3 region has the DNA TGTGCCAGCATCCCACAGATCGATGGCTACACCTTC. It translates to CASIPQIDGYTF.

J is TRBJ1-4 and V is TRBV7-9; D gene uncertain. Germline values: CDR1 SEHNR, CDR2 FQNEAQ (reference sequence). Trimming shortened V by 5 bases and J by 8 bases, and 9 bases separated the two germline ends. CDR3 length: 12 residues. The CDR3 loop reads CASSDYGEKLFF. In nucleotides, the CDR3 is TGTGCCAGCAGCGACTATGGGGAAAAACTGTTTTTT.